Each of the 29 T cell receptor beta chains below was sequenced from the same sample in a study of blood T cell repertoires in COVID-19. Produced via immunoSEQ multiplex PCR; TCRdb's table is partial and in-frame only. This table has 200,000 or so clones, about 89% appearing once. Sequencing was carried out using peripheral blood. Receptors were obtained from a man between 60 and 75 years old who had recovered from COVID-19.

The chain joins TRBV15 to TRBJ2-7; D is perhaps TRBD1 (6 bases). Germline CDR1 and CDR2: LNHNV and YYDKDF (reference sequence). The CDR3 is 15 amino acids. V gave up 0 bases and J gave up 4 bases, with 13 bases separating them. CDR3 nucleotides: TGTGCCACCAGCAGAGATCCAGGGGAAGGGTACGAGCAGTACTTC. Its protein product is CATSRDPGEGYEQYF.

CDR3 bases: TGTGCCAGCAGTTTTCGGCTAGCGGTTACAGCCAAAAACATTCAGTACTTC. Residues: CASSFRLAVTAKNIQYF. The J gene is TRBJ2-4, the V gene TRBV28, with TRBD2 matching over 7 bases. This CDR3 contains 17 residues. J was trimmed by 0 bases and V by 3 bases; bases with no gene match: 8. CDR1 and CDR2 (germline): MDHEN, SYDVKM.

The chain uses TRBV19 and TRBJ1-5, with 10 nucleotides matching TRBD1. Germline CDR1 is LNHDA and CDR2 is SQIVND (reference sequence). V was clipped by 3 bases and J by 7 bases; unmatched bases: 9. CDR3 size: 16 residues. CDR3 in amino acids: CASSIRGTGVVQPQHF. DNA of the CDR3: TGTGCCAGTAGTATTAGGGGGACAGGGGTCGTGCAGCCCCAGCATTTT.

The chain uses TRBV18 and TRBJ2-7, with D possibly being TRBD1 (6 bases). Trimming pared 4 bases from V and 4 bases from J, leaving 20 bases between. The germline gives CDR1 KGHSH, CDR2 LQKENI. The CDR3 consists of 16 residues. The CDR3 DNA reads as TGTGCCAGCTCACGAGCCCGGGACACATTAGTATACGAGCAGTACTTC. Protein sequence: CASSRARDTLVYEQYF.

The genes are TRBV19 and TRBJ2-1, with 13 bases that match TRBD2. There are 15 residues in the CDR3. Trimming cost V 3 bases and J 13 bases; bases outside gene matches: 9. Germline V CDR1 and CDR2: LNHDA, SQIVND (reference sequence). The CDR3 loop is CASSMGLAGNREQFF. In DNA, the CDR3 is TGTGCCAGTAGTATGGGACTAGCGGGGAATCGGGAACAGTTCTTC.

V gene TRBV5-1 combines with J gene TRBJ1-2; D might be TRBD1 (6 bases). CDR3 size: 13 residues. V lost 4 bases to trimming and J lost 3 bases, with 10 bases between them. Germline V CDR1 and CDR2: SGHRS, YFSETQ. This CDR3 reads CASSRGAYYGYTF. The CDR3 DNA reads as TGCGCCAGCAGCCGGGGGGCCTACTATGGCTACACCTTC. Combining the CDR3 with reference TRBV5-1 and TRBJ1-2 gives the whole variable domain KAGVTQTPRYLIKTRGQQVTLSCSPISGHRSVSWYQQTPGQGLQFLFEYFSETQRNKGNFPGRFSGRQFSNSRSEMNVSTLELGDSALYLCASSRGAYYGYTFGSGTRLTVV.

The chain combines TRBV18 with TRBJ1-6, with D hard to call. CDR1 KGHSH and CDR2 LQKENI come from the germline V gene. Trimming removed 5 bases from V and 8 bases from J, with 10 bases in between. This CDR3 is 13 amino acids long. The CDR3 reads CASSADLDSPLHF. As DNA, the CDR3 is TGTGCCAGCTCAGCCGACTTGGATTCACCCCTCCACTTT.

This sequence joins TRBV9 and TRBJ2-3; 12 bases agree with TRBD2. The ends lost 6 bases at V and 6 bases at J; junction bases unmatched: 5. Germline V gene data show CDR1 as SGDLS and CDR2 as YYNGEE. The CDR3 is 14 amino acids. The CDR3 reads CASTRTSGTDTQYF. The CDR3 DNA follows: TGTGCCAGCACCAGGACTAGCGGGACGGATACGCAGTATTTT.

V and J are TRBV7-3 and TRBJ2-6; D not resolved. V shed 2 bases and J shed 0 bases, with 14 bases lying between them. The CDR3 is made up of 18 amino acids. Germline CDR1 is SGHTA and CDR2 is FQGTGA. CDR3 in amino acids: CASSLDPLRSSGANVLTF. CDR3 nucleotides: TGTGCCAGCAGCTTAGATCCCCTTCGTAGCTCTGGGGCCAACGTCCTGACTTTC. The full variable domain, with the rest looked up from reference TRBV7-3 and TRBJ2-6, is GAGVSQTPSNKVTEKGKYVELRCDPISGHTALYWYRQSLGQGPEFLIYFQGTGAADDSGLPNDRFFAVRPEGSVSTLKIQRTERGDSAVYLCASSLDPLRSSGANVLTFGAGSRLTVL.

The chain recombines TRBV18 with TRBJ2-2; D might be TRBD1 (6 bases). CDR1 and CDR2 from the germline V gene are KGHSH and LQKENI. This CDR3 contains 16 residues. Trimming stripped 3 bases from V and 1 base from J, with 12 bases between. CDR3 bases: TGTGCCAGCTCACCCCAGGGGTCCCGGAACACCGGGGAGCTGTTTTTT. Translation: CASSPQGSRNTGELFF.

V and J are TRBV10-3 and TRBJ2-1; D is perhaps TRBD1 (6 bases). V was shortened by 0 bases and J by 6 bases, with 12 bases between the two germline ends. Germline V gene sequence: CDR1 ENHRY, CDR2 SYGVKD. The CDR3 is made up of 15 amino acids. The CDR3 bases are TGTGCCATCAGTGAGTCTGGAGGACAGTCCAATGAGCAGTTCTTC. Translating it yields CAISESGGQSNEQFF.

This clone turned up a few times. The rearrangement uses TRBV27 and TRBJ2-7; possibly TRBD2 for D (6 bases). The CDR3 totals 15 residues. V gave up 0 bases and J gave up 3 bases, with 12 bases separating them. Germline loops: CDR1 MNHEY, CDR2 SMNVEV (reference sequence). The CDR3 reads CASSLSRTKNYEQYF. The CDR3 bases are TGTGCCAGCAGTTTATCTAGGACTAAAAACTACGAGCAGTACTTC.

The CDR3 coding sequence is TGTGCCAGCAGCATACTAGGAGGTGAAGCTTTCTTT. As protein: CASSILGGEAFF. This chain links TRBV9 with TRBJ1-1; D ambiguous. The CDR3 contains 12 residues. The V end lost 4 bases, the J end lost 7 bases, and 11 bases lay between the germline ends. Germline CDR1 is SGDLS and CDR2 is YYNGEE. The full variable domain, its missing parts supplied by reference TRBV9 and TRBJ1-1, is DSGVTQTPKHLITATGQRVTLRCSPRSGDLSVYWYQQSLDQGLQFLIQYYNGEERAKGNILERFSAQQFPDLHSELNLSSLELGDSALYFCASSILGGEAFFGQGTRLTVV.

This sequence joins TRBV19 and TRBJ2-7; 9 bases are a match to TRBD1. The CDR3 length is 14 residues. Unmatched junction bases numbered 10, after V lost 6 bases and J lost 7 bases. The germline V gene encodes CDR1 LNHDA and CDR2 SQIVND (reference sequence). The CDR3 sequence is CASSSRTGAQEQYF. The CDR3 bases are TGTGCCAGTAGCTCGCGGACAGGGGCTCAGGAGCAGTACTTC.

V usage is TRBV15 and J usage is TRBJ2-5; 9 bases fit TRBD2. CDR1 and CDR2 from the germline V gene are LNHNV and YYDKDF (reference sequence). This CDR3 is 16 amino acids long. V lost 0 bases, J lost 4 bases, and 6 bases stayed unmatched. The CDR3 reads CATSREAGGARETQYF. The CDR3 region has the DNA TGTGCCACCAGCAGAGAGGCGGGGGGGGCCCGAGAGACCCAGTACTTC.

The chain combines TRBV3-1 (or the pseudogene TRBV3-2) with TRBJ2-3; 9 positions agree with TRBD2. Trimming cost V 1 base and J 5 bases; bases outside gene matches: 10. CDR3 length equals 17 residues. Germline values: CDR1 LGHDT, CDR2 YNNKEL (reference sequence). The CDR3 loop reads CASSQGGLADVLDTQYF. CDR3 nucleotide sequence: TGTGCCAGCAGCCAAGGGGGACTAGCTGACGTCTTAGATACGCAGTATTTT.

The chain links TRBV30 to TRBJ2-7; TRBD1 is a possible D gene (5 bases). Trimming pared 5 bases from V and 7 bases from J, leaving 18 bases between. This CDR3 has 13 amino acids. The germline V gene encodes CDR1 GTSNPN and CDR2 SVGIG (reference sequence). The CDR3 sequence: CAWDDNTPGEQYF. The DNA for the CDR3 is TGTGCCTGGGACGACAATACCCCAGGGGAGCAGTACTTC.

CDR3 residues: CASTRRNGYTF. The CDR3 nucleotides are TGTGCCAGCACCAGGAGGAATGGCTACACCTTC. The gene calls are TRBV12-3 or TRBV12-4 and TRBJ1-2, with D uncertain. The CDR3 runs 11 residues. The V end was cut by 7 bases, the J end by 6 bases, with 9 bases between.

The chain has TRBV15 and TRBJ2-3, with TRBD2 identical over 10 bases. The CDR3 is 15 amino acids. Germline CDR1 is LNHNV and CDR2 is YYDKDF (reference sequence). V lost 8 bases and J lost 1; bases outside the gene matches: 6. The CDR3 sequence: CATQEAGGRTDTQYF. The CDR3 bases are TGTGCCACCCAAGAAGCGGGGGGGCGCACAGATACGCAGTATTTT. The full variable domain, in which reference TRBV15 and TRBJ2-3 provide the parts outside the CDR3, is DAMVIQNPRYQVTQFGKPVTLSCSQTLNHNVMYWYQQKSSQAPKLLFHYYDKDFNNEADTPDNFQSRRPNTSFCFLDIRSPGLGDTAMYLCATQEAGGRTDTQYFGPGTRLTVL.

J is TRBJ2-2 and V is TRBV4-1; unclear D gene. Germline V gene lookup returns CDR1 MGHRA and CDR2 YSYEKL. V lost 1 base and J lost 2, with 8 bases in between. CDR3 length equals 15 residues. The CDR3 DNA reads TGCGCCAGCAGCCAAGTACTACGAAACACCGGGGAGCTGTTTTTT. Translation: CASSQVLRNTGELFF.

The chain has TRBV7-9 and TRBJ1-2, with a possible D match to TRBD1 (5 bases). V was shortened by 4 bases and J by 4 bases, with 13 bases between the two germline ends. There are 14 residues in the CDR3. Germline-derived CDR1 and CDR2 are SEHNR and FQNEAQ (reference sequence). CDR3: CASSSDSLGYGYTF. The CDR3 DNA reads as TGTGCCAGCAGCTCTGACAGCCTAGGCTATGGCTACACCTTC.

The J gene is TRBJ2-5, the V gene TRBV18; 11 nucleotides match TRBD2. Germline V gene lookup returns CDR1 KGHSH and CDR2 LQKENI. The CDR3 is 14 amino acids. The J segment lost 4 bases and the V segment lost 5 bases, leaving 3 bases of the junction unmatched. CDR3 sequence reads: CASSFGLAGETQYF. CDR3 nucleotides: TGTGCCAGCTCATTTGGACTAGCGGGAGAGACCCAGTACTTC.

This chain links TRBV27 with TRBJ2-7, with 10 bases identical to TRBD2. Germline V gene lookup returns CDR1 MNHEY and CDR2 SMNVEV (reference sequence). This CDR3 has 15 amino acids. V was clipped by 5 bases and J by 4 bases; unmatched bases: 8. The CDR3, as DNA: TGTGCCAGCAGTACCGATCAGCGGGGGGGTTACGAGCAGTACTTC. Protein product: CASSTDQRGGYEQYF.

The rearrangement uses TRBV2 and TRBJ2-3; D gene ambiguous. V dropped 5 bases and J dropped 0 bases, with 12 bases sitting between them. The germline V gene encodes CDR1 SNHLY and CDR2 FYNNEI. The CDR3 length is 15 residues. The CDR3 DNA reads TGTGCCAGCAGTTTCGGCGGTACTAGCACAGATACGCAGTATTTT. Translation: CASSFGGTSTDTQYF. Drawing the rest from reference TRBV2 and TRBJ2-3, the complete variable domain is EPEVTQTPSHQVTQMGQEVILRCVPISNHLYFYWYRQILGQKVEFLVSFYNNEISEKSEIFDDQFSVERPDGSNFTLKIRSTKLEDSAMYFCASSFGGTSTDTQYFGPGTRLTVL.

V usage is TRBV2 and J usage is TRBJ1-5, with D unclear. The germline V and J ends were trimmed by 5 bases and 9 bases, with 14 bases remaining between them. The length of the CDR3 is 13 residues. CDR1 and CDR2 from the germline V gene are SNHLY and FYNNEI. CDR3 in DNA: TGTGCCAGCAGTAGTCTTGAGTCACGGCCCCAGCATTTT. Encoded protein: CASSSLESRPQHF. Variable domain in full (rest from reference TRBV2 and TRBJ1-5): EPEVTQTPSHQVTQMGQEVILRCVPISNHLYFYWYRQILGQKVEFLVSFYNNEISEKSEIFDDQFSVERPDGSNFTLKIRSTKLEDSAMYFCASSSLESRPQHFGDGTRLSIL.

The chain uses TRBV25-1 and TRBJ1-2, with TRBD1 as a possible D gene (5 bases). This CDR3 contains 12 residues. The V and J ends lost 8 bases and 4 bases respectively, with 11 bases between them. Germline V gene sequence: CDR1 MGHDK, CDR2 SYGVNS. CDR3 sequence: CASFLGGYGYTF. The CDR3 DNA is TGTGCCAGCTTCTTGGGGGGCTATGGCTACACCTTC.

In nucleotides, the CDR3 is TGTGCCAGCAGTGAAGACCGGGACAGGTCCACAGATACGCAGTATTTT. Its translation: CASSEDRDRSTDTQYF. The chain links TRBV6-1 to TRBJ2-3; 8 nucleotides line up with TRBD1. The CDR3 extends over 16 amino acids. The trim removed 1 base at V and 2 bases at J, leaving 5 bases unmatched. Germline-derived CDR1 and CDR2 are MNHNS and SASEGT.

V is TRBV25-1 and J is TRBJ1-5; TRBD1 is a possible D gene (5 bases). The V end lost 8 bases, the J end lost 0 bases, and 14 bases lay between the germline ends. Germline V gene lookup returns CDR1 MGHDK and CDR2 SYGVNS. The CDR3 has 15 residues. The CDR3 protein is CASSPSQGSNQPQHF. In DNA, the CDR3 is TGTGCCAGCTCCCCAAGCCAGGGTAGCAATCAGCCCCAGCATTTT.

V and J are TRBV28 and TRBJ2-2; D might be TRBD2 (6 bases). V lost 2 bases, J lost 4 bases, and 14 bases lay in between. The CDR3 is 16 residues long. Germline CDR1 MDHEN, CDR2 SYDVKM. The CDR3 is CASSLISGESTGELFF. Here the CDR3 DNA reads TGTGCCAGCAGTTTAATTTCGGGAGAGAGCACCGGGGAGCTGTTTTTT.